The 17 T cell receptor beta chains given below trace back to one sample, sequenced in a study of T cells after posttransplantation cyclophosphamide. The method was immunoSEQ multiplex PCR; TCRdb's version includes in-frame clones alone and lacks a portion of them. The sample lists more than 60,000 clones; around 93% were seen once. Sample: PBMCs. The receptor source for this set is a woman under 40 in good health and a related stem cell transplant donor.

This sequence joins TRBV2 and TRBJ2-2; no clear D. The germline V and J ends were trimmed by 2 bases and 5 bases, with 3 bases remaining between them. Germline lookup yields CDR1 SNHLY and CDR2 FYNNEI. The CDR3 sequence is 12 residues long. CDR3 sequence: CASSEPTGELFF. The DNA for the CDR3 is TGTGCCAGCAGTGAACCAACCGGGGAGCTGTTTTTT. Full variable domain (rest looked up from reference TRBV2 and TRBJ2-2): EPEVTQTPSHQVTQMGQEVILRCVPISNHLYFYWYRQILGQKVEFLVSFYNNEISEKSEIFDDQFSVERPDGSNFTLKIRSTKLEDSAMYFCASSEPTGELFFGEGSRLTVL.

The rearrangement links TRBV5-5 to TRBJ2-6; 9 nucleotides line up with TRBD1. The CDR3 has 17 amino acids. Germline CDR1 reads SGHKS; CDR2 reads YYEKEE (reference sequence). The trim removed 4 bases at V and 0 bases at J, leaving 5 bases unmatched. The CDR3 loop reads CASSQGTGHSGANVLTF. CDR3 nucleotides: TGTGCCAGCAGCCAGGGGACAGGGCACTCTGGGGCCAACGTCCTGACTTTC.

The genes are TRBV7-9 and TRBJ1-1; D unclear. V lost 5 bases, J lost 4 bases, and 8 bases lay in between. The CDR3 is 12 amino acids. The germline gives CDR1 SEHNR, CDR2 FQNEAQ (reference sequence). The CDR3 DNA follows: TGTGCCAGCAGCGATGAGGGCACTGAAGCTTTCTTT. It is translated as CASSDEGTEAFF.

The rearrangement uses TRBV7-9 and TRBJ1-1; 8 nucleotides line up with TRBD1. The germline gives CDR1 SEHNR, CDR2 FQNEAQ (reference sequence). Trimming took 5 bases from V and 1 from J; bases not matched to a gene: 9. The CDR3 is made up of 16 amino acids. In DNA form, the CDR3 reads TGTGCCAGCAGCCGGAGGCAGGGGGCTTCGAACACTGAAGCTTTCTTT. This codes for CASSRRQGASNTEAFF.

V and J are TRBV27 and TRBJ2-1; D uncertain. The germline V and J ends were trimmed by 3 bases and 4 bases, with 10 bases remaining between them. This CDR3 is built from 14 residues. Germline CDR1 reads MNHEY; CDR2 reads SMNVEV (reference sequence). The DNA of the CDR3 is TGTGCCAGCAGTTTTACGGTCCCATACAATGAGCAGTTCTTC. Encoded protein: CASSFTVPYNEQFF.

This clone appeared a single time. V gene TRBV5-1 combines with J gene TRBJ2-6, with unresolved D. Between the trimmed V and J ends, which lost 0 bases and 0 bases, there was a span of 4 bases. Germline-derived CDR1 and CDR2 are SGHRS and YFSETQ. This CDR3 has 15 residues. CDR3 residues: CASSLGGSGANVLTF. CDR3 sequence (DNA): TGCGCCAGCAGCTTGGGGGGCTCTGGGGCCAACGTCCTGACTTTC.

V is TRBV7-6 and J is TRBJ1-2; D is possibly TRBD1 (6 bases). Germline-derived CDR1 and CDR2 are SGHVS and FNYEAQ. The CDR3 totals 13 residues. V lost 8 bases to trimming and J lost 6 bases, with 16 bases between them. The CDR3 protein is CASVFSRGNGYTF. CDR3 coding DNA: TGTGCCAGCGTCTTCTCCAGGGGTAATGGCTACACCTTC.

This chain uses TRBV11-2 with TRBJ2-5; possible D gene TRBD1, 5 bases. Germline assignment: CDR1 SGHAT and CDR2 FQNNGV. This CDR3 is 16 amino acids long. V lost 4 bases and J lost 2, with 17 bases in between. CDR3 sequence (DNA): TGTGCCAGCAGCTATAGCAGACAGCCCGGACAAGAGACCCAGTACTTC. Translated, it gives CASSYSRQPGQETQYF.

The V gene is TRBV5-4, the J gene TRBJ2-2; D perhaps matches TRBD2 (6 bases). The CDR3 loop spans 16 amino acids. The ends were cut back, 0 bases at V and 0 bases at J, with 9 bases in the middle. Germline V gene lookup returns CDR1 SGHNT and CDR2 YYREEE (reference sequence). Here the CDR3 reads CASSLAGGANTGELFF. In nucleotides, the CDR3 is TGTGCCAGCAGCTTGGCCGGGGGTGCGAACACCGGGGAGCTGTTTTTT.

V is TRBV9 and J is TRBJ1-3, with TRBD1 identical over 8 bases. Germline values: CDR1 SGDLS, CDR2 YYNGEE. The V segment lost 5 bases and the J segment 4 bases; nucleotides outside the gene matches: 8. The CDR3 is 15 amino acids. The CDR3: CASRPATGAGNTIYF. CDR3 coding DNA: TGTGCCAGCAGACCCGCGACAGGGGCCGGAAACACCATATATTTT.

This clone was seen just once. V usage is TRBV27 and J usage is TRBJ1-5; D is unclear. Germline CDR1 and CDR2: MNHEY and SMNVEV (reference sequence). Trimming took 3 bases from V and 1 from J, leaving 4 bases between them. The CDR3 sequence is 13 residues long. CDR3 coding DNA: TGTGCCAGCAGTTTGTGGAGCAATCAGCCCCAGCATTTT. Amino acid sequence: CASSLWSNQPQHF.

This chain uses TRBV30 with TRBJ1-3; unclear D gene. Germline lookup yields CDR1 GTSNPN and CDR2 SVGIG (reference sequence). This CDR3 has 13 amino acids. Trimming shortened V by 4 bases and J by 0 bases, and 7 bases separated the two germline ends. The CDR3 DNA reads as TGTGCCTGGACTGGGAACTCTGGAAACACCATATATTTT. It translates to CAWTGNSGNTIYF.

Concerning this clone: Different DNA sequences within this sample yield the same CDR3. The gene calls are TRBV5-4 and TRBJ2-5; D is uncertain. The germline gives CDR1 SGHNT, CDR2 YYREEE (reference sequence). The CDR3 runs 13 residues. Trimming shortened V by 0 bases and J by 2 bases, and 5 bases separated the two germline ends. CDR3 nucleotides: TGTGCCAGCAGCTTGGGCCGACAAGAGACCCAGTACTTC. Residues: CASSLGRQETQYF.

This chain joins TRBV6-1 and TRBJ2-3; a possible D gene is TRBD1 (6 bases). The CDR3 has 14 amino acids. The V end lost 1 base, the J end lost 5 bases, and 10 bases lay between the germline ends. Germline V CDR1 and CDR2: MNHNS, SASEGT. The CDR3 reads CASSEDRVRDTQYF. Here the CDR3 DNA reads TGTGCCAGCAGTGAAGACAGGGTGAGAGATACGCAGTATTTT.

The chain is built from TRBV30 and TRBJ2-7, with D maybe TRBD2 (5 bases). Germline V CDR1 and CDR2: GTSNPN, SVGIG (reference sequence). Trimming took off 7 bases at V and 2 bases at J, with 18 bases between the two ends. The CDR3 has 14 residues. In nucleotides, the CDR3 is TGTGCCTTCCTCAGGAGAGGGAACCCCTACGAGCAGTACTTC. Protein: CAFLRRGNPYEQYF.

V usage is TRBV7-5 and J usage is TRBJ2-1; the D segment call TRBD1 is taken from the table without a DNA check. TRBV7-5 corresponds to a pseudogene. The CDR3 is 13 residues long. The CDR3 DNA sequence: TGTGCCAGAAGCGGTGACAGGGCTCATGAGCAGTTCTTC. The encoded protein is CARSGDRAHEQFF.

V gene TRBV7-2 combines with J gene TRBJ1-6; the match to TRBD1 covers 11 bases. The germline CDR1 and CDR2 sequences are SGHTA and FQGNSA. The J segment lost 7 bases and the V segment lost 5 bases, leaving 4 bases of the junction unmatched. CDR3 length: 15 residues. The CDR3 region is CASSPGTGGNSPLHF. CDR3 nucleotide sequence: TGTGCCAGCAGCCCAGGGACAGGGGGGAATTCACCCCTCCACTTT.